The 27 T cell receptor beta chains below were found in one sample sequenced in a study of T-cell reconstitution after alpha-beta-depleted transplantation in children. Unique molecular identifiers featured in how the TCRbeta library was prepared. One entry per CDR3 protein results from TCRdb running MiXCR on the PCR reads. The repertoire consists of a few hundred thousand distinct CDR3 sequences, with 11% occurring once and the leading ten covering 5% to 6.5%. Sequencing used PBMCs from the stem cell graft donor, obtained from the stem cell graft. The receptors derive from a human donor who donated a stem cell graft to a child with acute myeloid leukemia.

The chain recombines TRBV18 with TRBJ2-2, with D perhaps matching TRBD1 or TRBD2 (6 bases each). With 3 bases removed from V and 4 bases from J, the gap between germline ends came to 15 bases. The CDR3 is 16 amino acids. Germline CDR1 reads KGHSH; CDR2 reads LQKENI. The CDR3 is CASSPDGGLGTGELFF. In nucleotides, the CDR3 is TGTGCCAGCTCACCGGACGGGGGCCTGGGCACCGGGGAGCTGTTTTTT. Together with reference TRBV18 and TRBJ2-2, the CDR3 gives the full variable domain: NAGVMQNPRHLVRRRGQEARLRCSPMKGHSHVYWYRQLPEEGLKFMVYLQKENIIDESGMPKERFSAEFPKEGPSILRIQQVVRGDSAAYFCASSPDGGLGTGELFFGEGSRLTVL.

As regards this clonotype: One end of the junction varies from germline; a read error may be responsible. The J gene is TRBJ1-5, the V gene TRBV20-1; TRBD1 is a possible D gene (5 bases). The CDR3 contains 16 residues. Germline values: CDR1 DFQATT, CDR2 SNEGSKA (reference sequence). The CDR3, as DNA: TGCTGTGCTAAGGATCGGCAGGCGCAGGGTTATCAGCCCCAGCATTTT. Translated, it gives CCAKDRQAQGYQPQHF.

The CDR3 region is CASSRDRDKPQHF. The CDR3 bases are TGTGCCAGCAGTCGCGACAGGGACAAGCCCCAGCATTTT. This chain connects TRBV7-2 to TRBJ1-5; 7 bases fit TRBD1. The CDR3 loop spans 13 amino acids. In germline, CDR1 is SGHTA, CDR2 FQGNSA. V trimming: 6 bases; J trimming: 8 bases; junction bases outside the gene matches: 7.

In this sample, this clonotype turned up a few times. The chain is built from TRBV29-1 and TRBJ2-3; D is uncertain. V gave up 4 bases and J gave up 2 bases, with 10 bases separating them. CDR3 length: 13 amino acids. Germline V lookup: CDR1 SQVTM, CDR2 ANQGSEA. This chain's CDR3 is CSVVPAYTDTQYF. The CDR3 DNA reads TGCAGCGTTGTCCCAGCCTACACAGATACGCAGTATTTT.

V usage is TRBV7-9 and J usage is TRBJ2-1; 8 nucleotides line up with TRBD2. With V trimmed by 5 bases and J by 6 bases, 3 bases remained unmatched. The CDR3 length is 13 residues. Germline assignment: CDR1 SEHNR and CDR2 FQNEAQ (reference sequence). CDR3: CASSIGTSNEQFF. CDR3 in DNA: TGTGCCAGCAGCATCGGGACTAGCAATGAGCAGTTCTTC.

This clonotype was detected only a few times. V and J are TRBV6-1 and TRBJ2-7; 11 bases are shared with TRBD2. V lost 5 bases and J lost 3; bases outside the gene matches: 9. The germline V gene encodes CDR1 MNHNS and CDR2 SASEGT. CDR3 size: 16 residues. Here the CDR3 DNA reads TGTGCCAGCAGTCCCTCAACTAGCGGGAGTTTCTACGAGCAGTACTTC. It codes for CASSPSTSGSFYEQYF.

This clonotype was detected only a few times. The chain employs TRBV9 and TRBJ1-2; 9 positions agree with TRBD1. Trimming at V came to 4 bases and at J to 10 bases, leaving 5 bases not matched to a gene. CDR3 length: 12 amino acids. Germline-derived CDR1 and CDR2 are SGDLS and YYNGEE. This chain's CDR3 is CASSPGQGTYTF. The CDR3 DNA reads TGTGCCAGCAGCCCGGGACAGGGTACCTACACCTTC. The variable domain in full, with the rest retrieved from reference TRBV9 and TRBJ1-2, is DSGVTQTPKHLITATGQRVTLRCSPRSGDLSVYWYQQSLDQGLQFLIQYYNGEERAKGNILERFSAQQFPDLHSELNLSSLELGDSALYFCASSPGQGTYTFGSGTRLTVV.

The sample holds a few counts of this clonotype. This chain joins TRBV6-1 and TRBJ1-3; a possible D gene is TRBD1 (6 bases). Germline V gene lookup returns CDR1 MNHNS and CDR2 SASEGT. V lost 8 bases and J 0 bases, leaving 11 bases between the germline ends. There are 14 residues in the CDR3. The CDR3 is CASQDSNSGNTIYF. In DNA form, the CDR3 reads TGTGCCAGCCAGGACAGTAACTCTGGAAACACCATATATTTT.

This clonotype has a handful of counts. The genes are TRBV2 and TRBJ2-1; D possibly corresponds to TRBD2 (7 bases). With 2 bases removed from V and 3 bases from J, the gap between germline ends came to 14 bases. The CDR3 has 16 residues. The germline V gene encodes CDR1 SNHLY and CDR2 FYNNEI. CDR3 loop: CASSERGGTFYNEQFF. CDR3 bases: TGTGCCAGCAGTGAAAGGGGGGGGACCTTCTACAATGAGCAGTTCTTC.

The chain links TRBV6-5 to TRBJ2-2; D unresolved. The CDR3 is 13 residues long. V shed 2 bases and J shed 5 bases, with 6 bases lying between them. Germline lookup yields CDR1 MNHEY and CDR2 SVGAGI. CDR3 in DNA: TGTGCCAGCAGTTACCAAAAGACCGGGGAGCTGTTTTTT. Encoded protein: CASSYQKTGELFF.

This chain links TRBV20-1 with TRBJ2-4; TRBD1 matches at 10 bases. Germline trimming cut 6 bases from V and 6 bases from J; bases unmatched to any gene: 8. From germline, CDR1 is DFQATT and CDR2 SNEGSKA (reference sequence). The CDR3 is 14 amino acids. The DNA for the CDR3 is TGCAGTGCCCGCTACCGGGACAGGGGAAACATTCAGTACTTC. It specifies CSARYRDRGNIQYF.

The CDR3 is CASSVQDPNTEAFF. The CDR3 DNA sequence: TGCGCCAGCAGCGTGCAGGACCCGAACACTGAAGCTTTCTTT. The chain combines TRBV5-1 with TRBJ1-1; D not certain. Looked up from germline, CDR1 is SGHRS and CDR2 is YFSETQ. CDR3 size: 14 residues. V was trimmed by 4 bases and J by 1 base, leaving 11 bases between them. The variable domain in full, completed from reference TRBV5-1 and TRBJ1-1, reads KAGVTQTPRYLIKTRGQQVTLSCSPISGHRSVSWYQQTPGQGLQFLFEYFSETQRNKGNFPGRFSGRQFSNSRSEMNVSTLELGDSALYLCASSVQDPNTEAFFGQGTRLTVV.

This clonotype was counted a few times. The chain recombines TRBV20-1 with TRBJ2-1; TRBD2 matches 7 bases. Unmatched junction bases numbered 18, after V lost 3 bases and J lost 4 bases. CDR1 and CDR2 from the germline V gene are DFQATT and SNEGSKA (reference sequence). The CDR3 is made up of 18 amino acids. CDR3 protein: CSASHGGGPSGLYNEQFF. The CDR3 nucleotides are TGCAGTGCTAGCCATGGGGGAGGGCCGAGCGGGTTGTACAATGAGCAGTTCTTC.

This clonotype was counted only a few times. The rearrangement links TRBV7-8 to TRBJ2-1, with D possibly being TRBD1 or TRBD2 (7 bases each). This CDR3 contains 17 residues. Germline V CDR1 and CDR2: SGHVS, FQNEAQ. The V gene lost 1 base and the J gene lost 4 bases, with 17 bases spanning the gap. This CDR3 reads CASSLGPPGGAYNEQFF. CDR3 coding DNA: TGTGCCAGCAGCTTAGGGCCACCAGGGGGGGCGTACAATGAGCAGTTCTTC.

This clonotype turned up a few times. CDR3 residues: CASSLAGGLQMETQYF. CDR3 DNA: TGTGCCAGCAGCTTAGCGGGAGGGCTTCAGATGGAGACCCAGTACTTC. The V and J genes are TRBV7-2 and TRBJ2-5; 7 bases are shared with TRBD2. V trimming: 0 bases; J trimming: 5 bases; junction bases outside the gene matches: 9. The germline CDR1 and CDR2 sequences are SGHTA and FQGNSA. The CDR3 length is 16 residues.

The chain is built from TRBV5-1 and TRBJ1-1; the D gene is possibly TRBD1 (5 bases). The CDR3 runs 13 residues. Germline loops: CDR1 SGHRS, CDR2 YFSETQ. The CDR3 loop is CAGRQFTGTEAFF. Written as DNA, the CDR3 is TGCGCTGGCCGACAGTTTACGGGCACTGAAGCTTTCTTT.

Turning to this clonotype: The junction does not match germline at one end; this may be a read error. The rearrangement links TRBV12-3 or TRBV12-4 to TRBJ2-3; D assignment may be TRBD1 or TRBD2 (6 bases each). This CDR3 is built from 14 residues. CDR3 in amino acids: CASILGGSTDTQYF. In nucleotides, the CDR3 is TGTGCCAGCATTTTAGGGGGGAGCACAGATACGCAGTATTTT.

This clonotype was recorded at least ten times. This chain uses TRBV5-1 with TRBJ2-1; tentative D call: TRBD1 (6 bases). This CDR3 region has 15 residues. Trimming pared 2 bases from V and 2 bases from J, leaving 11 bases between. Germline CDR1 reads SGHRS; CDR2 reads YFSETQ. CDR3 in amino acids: CASSFEGQPYNEQFF. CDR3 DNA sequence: TGCGCCAGCAGCTTTGAGGGACAACCCTACAATGAGCAGTTCTTC.

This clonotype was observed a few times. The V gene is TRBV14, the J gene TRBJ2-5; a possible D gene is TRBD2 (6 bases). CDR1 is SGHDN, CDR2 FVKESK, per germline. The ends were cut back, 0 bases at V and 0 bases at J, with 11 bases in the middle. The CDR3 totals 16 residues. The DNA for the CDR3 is TGTGCCAGCAGCCAAGATCGGCGGGGAAACCAAGAGACCCAGTACTTC. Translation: CASSQDRRGNQETQYF.

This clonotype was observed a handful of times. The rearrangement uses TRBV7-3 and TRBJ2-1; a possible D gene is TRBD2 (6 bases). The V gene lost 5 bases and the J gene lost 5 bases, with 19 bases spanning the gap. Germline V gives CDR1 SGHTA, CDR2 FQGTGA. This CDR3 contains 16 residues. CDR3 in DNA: TGTGCCAGCAGCCTACTTGGAGGGCCTGTGGACAATGAGCAGTTCTTC. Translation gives CASSLLGGPVDNEQFF.

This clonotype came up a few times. CDR3 sequence: CSVLAYNEQFF. The CDR3 coding sequence is TGCAGCGTCCTCGCGTACAATGAGCAGTTCTTC. This chain joins TRBV29-1 and TRBJ2-1, with no clear D. The length of the CDR3 is 11 residues. Germline V lookup: CDR1 SQVTM, CDR2 ANQGSEA. V was pared by 6 bases and J by 4 bases, with 7 bases between.

Written as DNA, the CDR3 is TGCAGTGCCAAGGTGGGAGTTTCGGAGACCCAGTACTTC. The encoded protein is CSAKVGVSETQYF. The J gene is TRBJ2-5, the V gene TRBV20-1; D may be TRBD2 (5 bases). The germline V gene has CDR1 DFQATT and CDR2 SNEGSKA (reference sequence). The CDR3 length is 13 residues. V lost 6 bases and J 5 bases, leaving 16 bases between the germline ends.

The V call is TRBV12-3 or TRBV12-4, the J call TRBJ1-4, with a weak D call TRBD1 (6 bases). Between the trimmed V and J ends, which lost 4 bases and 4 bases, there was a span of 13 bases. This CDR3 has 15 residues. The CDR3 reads CASSSPDSSNEKLFF. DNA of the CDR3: TGTGCCAGCAGTTCCCCGGACAGCAGTAATGAAAAACTGTTTTTT.

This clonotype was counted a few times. The CDR3 region has the DNA TGCGCCAGCAGCTTGGCCAACCCTCGAGAGACCCAGTACTTC. Translated, it gives CASSLANPRETQYF. V and J are TRBV5-1 and TRBJ2-5; D is undetermined. The CDR3 sequence is 14 residues long. V lost 0 bases and J lost 4, with 10 bases in between. CDR1 SGHRS and CDR2 YFSETQ come from the germline V gene.

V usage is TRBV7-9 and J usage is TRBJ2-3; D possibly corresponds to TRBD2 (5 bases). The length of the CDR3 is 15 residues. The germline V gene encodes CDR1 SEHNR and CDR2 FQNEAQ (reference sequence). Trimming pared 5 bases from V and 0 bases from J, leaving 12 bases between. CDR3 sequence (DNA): TGTGCCAGCAGCGCAGCGCGGGCCAGCACAGATACGCAGTATTTT. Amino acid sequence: CASSAARASTDTQYF.

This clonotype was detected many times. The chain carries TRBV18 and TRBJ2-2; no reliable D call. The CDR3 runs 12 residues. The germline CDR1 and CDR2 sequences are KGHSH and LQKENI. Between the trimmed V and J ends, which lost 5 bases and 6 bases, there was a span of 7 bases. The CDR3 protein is CASSWVAGELFF. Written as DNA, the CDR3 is TGTGCCAGCTCATGGGTTGCCGGGGAGCTGTTTTTT.

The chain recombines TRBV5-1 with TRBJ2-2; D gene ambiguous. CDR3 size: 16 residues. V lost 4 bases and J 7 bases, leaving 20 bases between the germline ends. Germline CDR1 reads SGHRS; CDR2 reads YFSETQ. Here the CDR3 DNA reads TGCGCCAGCAGCCCGATACCACGACAAGAGAACGGGGAGCTGTTTTTT. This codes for CASSPIPRQENGELFF.